The rows below give T cell receptor beta chains drawn from one sample of a study of CD8 T cells in ankylosing spondylitis. MiXCR, run by TCRdb on the 5' RACE reads, gives a single entry per CDR3 protein. The sample shows about 800,000 distinct CDR3 sequences, approximately 12% of them seen only once. Sequenced material: blood, either unsorted or a sorted T cell fraction (not recorded which). The receptors were sampled from a male donor with ankylosing spondylitis. Each CDR3 is given with its conserved first and last residue. The order of the fields is CDR3 protein, CDR3 DNA, J gene, V gene, clone size, D gene. A D gene is named only where the DNA matches it firmly. The size field is filled for only some rows; it gives once, few, many or a size class.

cdr3_aa: CSARGSLYNEQFF
cdr3_nt: TGCAGTGCTAGGGGCAGCTTATACAATGAGCAGTTCTTC
j_call: TRBJ2-1
v_call: TRBV20-1
clone_size: many
d_call: -

cdr3_aa: CASSRINRVDGANVLTF
cdr3_nt: TGCGCCAGCAGCCGAATAAACAGGGTAGATGGGGCCAACGTCCTGACTTTC
j_call: TRBJ2-6
v_call: TRBV4-3
clone_size: few
d_call: -

cdr3_aa: CASSGPSGARTDTQYF
cdr3_nt: TGTGCCAGCAGCGGCCCTAGCGGGGCCCGCACAGATACGCAGTATTTT
j_call: TRBJ2-3
v_call: TRBV9
clone_size: -
d_call: TRBD2

cdr3_aa: CASSPGASGPRYYEQYF
cdr3_nt: TGTGCCAGCAGTCCAGGGGCTAGCGGGCCTAGGTACTACGAGCAGTACTTC
j_call: TRBJ2-7
v_call: TRBV6-1
clone_size: -
d_call: TRBD2

cdr3_aa: CSAPSRGVQFF
cdr3_nt: TGCAGTGCTCCATCGAGAGGTGTGCAGTTCTTC
j_call: TRBJ2-1
v_call: TRBV20-1
clone_size: many
d_call: -

cdr3_aa: CASSFGHQKPNEKLFF
cdr3_nt: TGTGCCAGCAGCTTTGGACACCAGAAACCTAATGAAAAACTGTTTTTT
j_call: TRBJ1-4
v_call: TRBV5-4
clone_size: few
d_call: -

cdr3_aa: CASSLLSQSDTQYF
cdr3_nt: TGTGCCAGCAGCTTACTGTCCCAGTCAGATACGCAGTATTTT
j_call: TRBJ2-3
v_call: TRBV7-2
clone_size: -
d_call: -

cdr3_aa: CASSYAAGAMNTEAFF
cdr3_nt: TGTGCCAGCAGTTACGCGGCAGGGGCCATGAACACTGAAGCTTTCTTT
j_call: TRBJ1-1
v_call: TRBV6-5
clone_size: few
d_call: -

cdr3_aa: CSVEVAGEETQYF
cdr3_nt: TGCAGCGTGGAGGTAGCGGGGGAAGAGACCCAGTACTTC
j_call: TRBJ2-5
v_call: TRBV29-1
clone_size: many
d_call: TRBD2

cdr3_aa: CASSYKGNYGYTF
cdr3_nt: TGTGCCAGCAGTTACAAGGGGAACTATGGCTACACCTTC
j_call: TRBJ1-2
v_call: TRBV6-2/TRBV6-3
clone_size: few
d_call: -

cdr3_aa: CASSLEPARAEAFF
cdr3_nt: TGTGCCAGCAGCTTAGAGCCGGCGAGGGCTGAAGCTTTCTTT
j_call: TRBJ1-1
v_call: TRBV7-2
clone_size: few
d_call: -

cdr3_aa: CASSYPDYSYEQYF
cdr3_nt: TGTGCCAGCAGTTACCCAGACTACTCCTACGAGCAGTACTTC
j_call: TRBJ2-7
v_call: TRBV6-2/TRBV6-3
clone_size: few
d_call: -

cdr3_aa: CASSFSGGGGNTIYF
cdr3_nt: TGTGCCAGCAGCTTTTCGGGAGGCGGTGGAAACACCATATATTTT
j_call: TRBJ1-3
v_call: TRBV5-6
clone_size: few
d_call: -

cdr3_aa: CSATLPSDHEQYF
cdr3_nt: TGCAGTGCTACCCTACCGTCGGACCACGAGCAGTACTTC
j_call: TRBJ2-7
v_call: TRBV20-1
clone_size: many
d_call: -

cdr3_aa: CASSGGLGEQFF
cdr3_nt: TGTGCCAGCAGTGGCGGTCTGGGTGAGCAGTTCTTC
j_call: TRBJ2-1
v_call: TRBV2
clone_size: few
d_call: -

cdr3_aa: CSAPLLGPGYTF
cdr3_nt: TGCAGTGCTCCTCTTCTTGGCCCCGGCTACACCTTC
j_call: TRBJ1-2
v_call: TRBV20-1
clone_size: few
d_call: -

cdr3_aa: CASSTSGQGATEAFF
cdr3_nt: TGTGCCAGCAGCACATCGGGACAGGGGGCGACTGAAGCTTTCTTT
j_call: TRBJ1-1
v_call: TRBV9
clone_size: -
d_call: TRBD1

cdr3_aa: CASSLGQPSSYEQYF
cdr3_nt: TGTGCCAGCAGCTTAGGTCAGCCGAGCTCCTACGAGCAGTACTTC
j_call: TRBJ2-7
v_call: TRBV7-2
clone_size: -
d_call: -

cdr3_aa: CASSPRGNPNYGYTF
cdr3_nt: TGTGCCAGCAGTCCCAGGGGAAACCCTAACTATGGCTACACCTTC
j_call: TRBJ1-2
v_call: TRBV6-1
clone_size: -
d_call: -

cdr3_aa: CAISEFQGGNEKLFF
cdr3_nt: TGTGCCATCAGTGAGTTCCAGGGAGGTAATGAAAAACTGTTTTTT
j_call: TRBJ1-4
v_call: TRBV10-3
clone_size: -
d_call: -

cdr3_aa: CSARWQGGEKLFF
cdr3_nt: TGCAGTGCTAGGTGGCAGGGGGGGGAAAAACTGTTTTTT
j_call: TRBJ1-4
v_call: TRBV20-1
clone_size: few
d_call: TRBD1

cdr3_aa: CAWSGVGANQQFF
cdr3_nt: TGTGCCTGGAGCGGGGTGGGCGCTAACCAGCAGTTCTTC
j_call: TRBJ2-1
v_call: TRBV30
clone_size: -
d_call: -

cdr3_aa: CASSIEFRLVNTEAFF
cdr3_nt: TGTGCCAGTAGTATAGAGTTTCGCCTCGTGAACACTGAAGCTTTCTTT
j_call: TRBJ1-1
v_call: TRBV19
clone_size: once
d_call: -

cdr3_aa: CASSQGPRFSYGYTF
cdr3_nt: TGCGCCAGCAGCCAAGGCCCCCGGTTTTCGTATGGCTACACCTTC
j_call: TRBJ1-2
v_call: TRBV4-3
clone_size: few
d_call: -

cdr3_aa: CASSLGRSRVGEAFF
cdr3_nt: TGTGCCAGCAGCTTAGGAAGGTCCCGCGTGGGGGAAGCTTTCTTT
j_call: TRBJ1-1
v_call: TRBV7-2
clone_size: -
d_call: -

cdr3_aa: CSGDSGTSTDTQYF
cdr3_nt: TGCAGCGGGGATAGCGGTACTAGCACAGATACGCAGTATTTT
j_call: TRBJ2-3
v_call: TRBV29-1
clone_size: -
d_call: -

cdr3_aa: CASSHLQGGSEKLFF
cdr3_nt: TGTGCCAGCAGTCACCTGCAAGGGGGGAGTGAAAAACTGTTTTTT
j_call: TRBJ1-4
v_call: TRBV28
clone_size: -
d_call: -

cdr3_aa: CASSPDPGGPEAFF
cdr3_nt: TGCGCCAGCAGCCCGGACCCGGGCGGCCCTGAAGCTTTCTTT
j_call: TRBJ1-1
v_call: TRBV5-1
clone_size: -
d_call: -

cdr3_aa: CASSLMGQVNYEQYF
cdr3_nt: TGCGCCAGCAGCCTTATGGGACAGGTAAACTACGAGCAGTACTTC
j_call: TRBJ2-7
v_call: TRBV5-1
clone_size: -
d_call: TRBD1

cdr3_aa: CSARGQAHQPQHF
cdr3_nt: TGCAGTGCTAGAGGACAGGCGCATCAGCCCCAGCATTTT
j_call: TRBJ1-5
v_call: TRBV20-1
clone_size: few
d_call: -

cdr3_aa: CSVRDRVYEQYF
cdr3_nt: TGCAGCGTGCGAGACAGGGTCTACGAGCAGTACTTC
j_call: TRBJ2-7
v_call: TRBV29-1
clone_size: many
d_call: TRBD1

cdr3_aa: CASSLERRGYTEAFF
cdr3_nt: TGTGCCAGCAGCTTGGAGCGCAGGGGGTACACTGAAGCTTTCTTT
j_call: TRBJ1-1
v_call: TRBV5-6
clone_size: -
d_call: TRBD1

cdr3_aa: CASSQVSRGLYNEQFF
cdr3_nt: TGTGCCAGCAGCCAAGTGTCCAGGGGGCTTTACAATGAGCAGTTCTTC
j_call: TRBJ2-1
v_call: TRBV4-2
clone_size: -
d_call: TRBD1

cdr3_aa: CASRQDQVYEQYF
cdr3_nt: TGTGCCAGCAGACAAGACCAGGTCTACGAGCAGTACTTC
j_call: TRBJ2-7
v_call: TRBV12-3/TRBV12-4
clone_size: -
d_call: -

cdr3_aa: CASSGGPTENNEQFF
cdr3_nt: TGTGCCAGCAGTGGGGGTCCTACGGAGAACAATGAGCAGTTCTTC
j_call: TRBJ2-1
v_call: TRBV6-1
clone_size: many
d_call: -

cdr3_aa: CASSRGQDWYSPLHF
cdr3_nt: TGCGCCAGCAGCCGGGGACAGGATTGGTATTCACCCCTCCACTTT
j_call: TRBJ1-6
v_call: TRBV5-1
clone_size: -
d_call: TRBD1

cdr3_aa: CASSSMGLYTEAFF
cdr3_nt: TGTGCCAGCAGCTCAATGGGGCTATACACTGAAGCTTTCTTT
j_call: TRBJ1-1
v_call: TRBV11-2
clone_size: -
d_call: -

cdr3_aa: CASSLEQGRLYEQYF
cdr3_nt: TGCGCCAGCAGCTTGGAACAGGGCAGGCTCTACGAGCAGTACTTC
j_call: TRBJ2-7
v_call: TRBV5-1
clone_size: -
d_call: -

cdr3_aa: CASSLGLAGGLYRNEQFF
cdr3_nt: TGCGCCAGCAGCTTGGGGCTAGCGGGAGGCTTATATAGGAATGAGCAGTTCTTC
j_call: TRBJ2-1
v_call: TRBV5-1
clone_size: many
d_call: TRBD2

cdr3_aa: CASSWIGRLTGELFF
cdr3_nt: TGTGCCAGCAGCTGGATTGGACGCCTCACCGGGGAGCTGTTTTTT
j_call: TRBJ2-2
v_call: TRBV6-1
clone_size: few
d_call: -

cdr3_aa: CASSHWGARQPQHF
cdr3_nt: TGTGCCAGCAGCCATTGGGGGGCGCGGCAGCCCCAGCATTTT
j_call: TRBJ1-5
v_call: TRBV12-3/TRBV12-4
clone_size: few
d_call: -

cdr3_aa: CASSPQGSQPQHF
cdr3_nt: TGTGCCAGCAGTCCACAGGGTTCGCAGCCCCAGCATTTT
j_call: TRBJ1-5
v_call: TRBV6-6
clone_size: many
d_call: -

cdr3_aa: CSARKQGDVYSGELFF
cdr3_nt: TGCAGTGCTAGGAAACAGGGAGACGTTTATAGCGGGGAGCTGTTTTTT
j_call: TRBJ2-2
v_call: TRBV20-1
clone_size: few
d_call: -

cdr3_aa: CASSVTGEAINIQYF
cdr3_nt: TGTGCCAGCAGCGTAACGGGCGAAGCCATAAACATTCAGTACTTC
j_call: TRBJ2-4
v_call: TRBV28
clone_size: -
d_call: -

cdr3_aa: CASSTWGVHIQYF
cdr3_nt: TGTGCCAGCAGCACATGGGGCGTACACATTCAGTACTTC
j_call: TRBJ2-4
v_call: TRBV7-2
clone_size: few
d_call: -

cdr3_aa: CASSAGQGAYGYTF
cdr3_nt: TGTGCCAGCAGCGCGGGACAGGGGGCATATGGCTACACCTTC
j_call: TRBJ1-2
v_call: TRBV7-2
clone_size: few
d_call: TRBD1

cdr3_aa: CASSFRTSQLNIQYF
cdr3_nt: TGTGCCAGCAGTTTTCGGACCTCCCAATTAAACATTCAGTACTTC
j_call: TRBJ2-4
v_call: TRBV12-3/TRBV12-4
clone_size: -
d_call: -

cdr3_aa: CASRLDRGTYNEQFF
cdr3_nt: TGTGCCAGCAGGTTAGACAGGGGTACCTACAATGAGCAGTTCTTC
j_call: TRBJ2-1
v_call: TRBV6-5
clone_size: -
d_call: TRBD1

cdr3_aa: CASSPLGLGNYGYTF
cdr3_nt: TGTGCCAGCAGCCCCCTTGGGTTAGGGAACTATGGCTACACCTTC
j_call: TRBJ1-2
v_call: TRBV7-2
clone_size: few
d_call: -

cdr3_aa: CATSRVEGAYEQYF
cdr3_nt: TGTGCCACCAGCAGAGTGGAGGGAGCCTACGAGCAGTACTTC
j_call: TRBJ2-7
v_call: TRBV15
clone_size: -
d_call: -